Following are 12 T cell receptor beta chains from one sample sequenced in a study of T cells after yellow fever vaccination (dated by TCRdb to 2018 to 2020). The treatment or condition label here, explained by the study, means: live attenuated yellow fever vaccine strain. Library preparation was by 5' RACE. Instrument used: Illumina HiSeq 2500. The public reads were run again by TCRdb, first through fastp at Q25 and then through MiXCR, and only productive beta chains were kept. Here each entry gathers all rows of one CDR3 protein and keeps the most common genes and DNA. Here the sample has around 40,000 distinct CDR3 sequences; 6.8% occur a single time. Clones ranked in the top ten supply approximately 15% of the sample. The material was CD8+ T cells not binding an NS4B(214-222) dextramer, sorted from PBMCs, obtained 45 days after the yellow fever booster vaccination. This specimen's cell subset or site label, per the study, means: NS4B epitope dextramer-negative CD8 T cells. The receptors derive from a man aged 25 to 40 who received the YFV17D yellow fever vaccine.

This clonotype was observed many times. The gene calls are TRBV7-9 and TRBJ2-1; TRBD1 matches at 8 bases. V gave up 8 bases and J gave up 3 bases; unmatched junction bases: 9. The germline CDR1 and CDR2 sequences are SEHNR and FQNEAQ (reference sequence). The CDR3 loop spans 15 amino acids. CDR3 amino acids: CASDRIGTGYNEQFF. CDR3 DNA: TGTGCCAGCGATAGAATCGGGACAGGCTACAATGAGCAGTTCTTC.

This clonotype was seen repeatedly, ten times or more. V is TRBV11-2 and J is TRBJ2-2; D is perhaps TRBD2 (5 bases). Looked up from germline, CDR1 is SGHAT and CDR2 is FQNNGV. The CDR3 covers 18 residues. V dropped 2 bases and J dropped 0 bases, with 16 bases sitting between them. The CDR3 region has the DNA TGTGCCAGCAGCTTACCCTACCTGGGAGTACCGAACACCGGGGAGCTGTTTTTT. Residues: CASSLPYLGVPNTGELFF.

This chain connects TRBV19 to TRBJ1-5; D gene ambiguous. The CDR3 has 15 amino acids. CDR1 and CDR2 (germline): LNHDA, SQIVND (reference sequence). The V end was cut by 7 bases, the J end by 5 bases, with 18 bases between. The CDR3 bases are TGTGCCAGTAACATAATAGAGGGAGATGATCAGCCCCAGCATTTT. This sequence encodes CASNIIEGDDQPQHF.

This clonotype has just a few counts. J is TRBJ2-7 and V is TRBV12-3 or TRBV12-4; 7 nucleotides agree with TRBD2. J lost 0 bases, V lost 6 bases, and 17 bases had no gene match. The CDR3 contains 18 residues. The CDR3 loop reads CASSLKEGSGSYSYEQYF. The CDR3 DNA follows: TGTGCCAGCAGCCTTAAGGAGGGTAGCGGGTCGTACTCCTACGAGCAGTACTTC.

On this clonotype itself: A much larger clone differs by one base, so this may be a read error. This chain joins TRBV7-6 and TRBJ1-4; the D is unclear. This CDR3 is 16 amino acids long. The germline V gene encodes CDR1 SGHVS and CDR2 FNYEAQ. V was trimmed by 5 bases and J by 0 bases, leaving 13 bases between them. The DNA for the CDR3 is TGTGCCAGCAGCAACAGACTGAGTTCAACTAATGAAAAACTGTTTTTT. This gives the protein CASSNRLSSTNEKLFF.

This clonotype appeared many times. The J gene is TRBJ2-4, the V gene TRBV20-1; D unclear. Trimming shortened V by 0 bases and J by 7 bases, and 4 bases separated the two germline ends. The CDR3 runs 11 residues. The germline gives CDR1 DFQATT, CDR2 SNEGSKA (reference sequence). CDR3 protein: CSARDGNIQYF. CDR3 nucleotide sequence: TGCAGTGCTAGAGACGGGAACATTCAGTACTTC.

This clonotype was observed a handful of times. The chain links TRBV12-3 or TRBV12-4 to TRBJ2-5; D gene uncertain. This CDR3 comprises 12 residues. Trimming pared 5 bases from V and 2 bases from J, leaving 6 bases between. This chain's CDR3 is CASSSEQETQYF. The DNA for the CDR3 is TGTGCCAGCAGTAGTGAGCAAGAGACCCAGTACTTC.

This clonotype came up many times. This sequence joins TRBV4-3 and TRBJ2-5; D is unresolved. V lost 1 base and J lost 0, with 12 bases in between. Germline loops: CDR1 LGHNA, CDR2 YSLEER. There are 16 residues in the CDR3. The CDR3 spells CASSQGVALYQETQYF. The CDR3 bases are TGCGCCAGCAGCCAAGGTGTGGCACTTTACCAAGAGACCCAGTACTTC.

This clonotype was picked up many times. The CDR3 is CASSPRMGETQYF. For the CDR3, the DNA is TGTGCCAGCAGCCCTCGGATGGGGGAGACCCAGTACTTC. The genes are TRBV7-6 and TRBJ2-5; unclear D gene. The V gene lost 5 bases and the J gene lost 5 bases, with 12 bases spanning the gap. From germline, CDR1 is SGHVS and CDR2 FNYEAQ. CDR3 length: 13 residues. Full variable domain (remainder filled in from reference TRBV7-6 and TRBJ2-5): GAGVSQSPRYKVTKRGQDVALRCDPISGHVSLYWYRQALGQGPEFLTYFNYEAQQDKSGLPNDRFSAERPEGSISTLTIQRTEQRDSAMYRCASSPRMGETQYFGPGTRLLVL.

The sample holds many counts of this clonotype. CDR3 sequence reads: CASSYDPTGELFF. The CDR3 nucleotides are TGTGCCAGCAGTTACGACCCCACCGGGGAGCTGTTTTTT. The chain links TRBV6-2 or TRBV6-3 to TRBJ2-2; no clear D. CDR1 and CDR2 from the germline V gene are MNHEY and SVGEGT. V lost 2 bases and J lost 4, with 5 bases in between. The CDR3 extends over 13 amino acids.

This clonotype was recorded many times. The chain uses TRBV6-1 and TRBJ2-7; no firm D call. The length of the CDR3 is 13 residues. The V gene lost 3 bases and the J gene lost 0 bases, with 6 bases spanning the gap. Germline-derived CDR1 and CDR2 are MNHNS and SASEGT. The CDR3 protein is CASSENLSYEQYF. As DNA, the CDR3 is TGTGCCAGCAGTGAGAATCTCTCCTACGAGCAGTACTTC.

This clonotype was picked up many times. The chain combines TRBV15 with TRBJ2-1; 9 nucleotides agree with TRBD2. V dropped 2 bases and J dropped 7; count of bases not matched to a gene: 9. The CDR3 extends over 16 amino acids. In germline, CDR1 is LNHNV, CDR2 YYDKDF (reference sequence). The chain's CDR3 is CATSRTGAGGLNEQFF. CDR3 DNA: TGTGCCACCAGCAGAACCGGGGCGGGAGGGCTGAATGAGCAGTTCTTC.